These 20 T cell receptor beta chains originate from one sample sequenced in a study of cytomegalovirus exposure and HLA in healthy donors. Assay used: immunoSEQ multiplex PCR; TCRdb lists only in-frame clones, some missing. Of over 150,000 clones in the sample, 75% to 90% are singletons; the top ten hold 2% to 2.5%. Sequences were obtained from PBMCs. All receptors derive from a woman aged 18-29 years in good health and CMV-seronegative.

The chain joins TRBV19 to TRBJ1-5, with 7 nucleotides matching TRBD1. With 4 bases clipped from V and 4 bases from J, the junction kept 13 bases outside the gene matches. This CDR3 spans 17 amino acids. Germline CDR1 and CDR2: LNHDA and SQIVND (reference sequence). CDR3 in DNA: TGTGCCAGTAGTACCGGACAGGCCTCGAGCAGAAATCAGCCCCAGCATTTT. This encodes CASSTGQASSRNQPQHF.

The chain uses TRBV29-1 and TRBJ1-1; the match to TRBD1 covers 7 bases. The CDR3 is 20 amino acids. Germline loops: CDR1 SQVTM, CDR2 ANQGSEA. Trimming removed 3 bases from V and 11 bases from J; junction bases left unmatched: 33. CDR3 in amino acids: CSVEIFRRLTGDRHPGAAFF. The CDR3 DNA reads as TGCAGCGTTGAGATTTTCCGGCGACTTACCGGGGACAGACACCCTGGTGCGGCTTTCTTT.

The chain couples TRBV30 to TRBJ2-7; no definite D call. The V end was cut by 3 bases, the J end by 5 bases, with 11 bases between. Per germline, CDR1 GTSNPN and CDR2 SVGIG (reference sequence). This CDR3 is 12 amino acids long. The DNA of the CDR3 is TGTGCCTGGAGCAGGATGGGTAACGAGCAGTACTTC. Translation gives CAWSRMGNEQYF.

This clone came up once. The CDR3 reads CASSSGRQRPNEQFF. In DNA form, the CDR3 reads TGTGCCAGCAGTTCCGGCCGACAGAGGCCCAATGAGCAGTTCTTC. The V call is TRBV6-5, the J call TRBJ2-1, with TRBD1 as a possible D gene (5 bases). With 4 bases removed from V and 6 bases from J, the gap between germline ends came to 16 bases. The germline gives CDR1 MNHEY, CDR2 SVGAGI. The CDR3 consists of 15 residues.

V is TRBV5-1 and J is TRBJ2-6, with 12 bases aligning to TRBD2. The CDR3 has 20 amino acids. V shed 3 bases and J 1 base; nucleotides not matched to a gene: 11. CDR1 and CDR2 (germline): SGHRS, YFSETQ. The CDR3 reads CASSSHNVGTSGSGANVLTF. The CDR3 region has the DNA TGCGCCAGCAGCTCCCATAACGTAGGGACTAGCGGGTCTGGGGCCAACGTCCTGACTTTC.

V is TRBV5-1 and J is TRBJ1-3, with 7 bases lining up with TRBD1. The CDR3 length is 14 residues. From germline, CDR1 is SGHRS and CDR2 YFSETQ. V shed 4 bases and J 3 bases; nucleotides not matched to a gene: 4. Written as DNA, the CDR3 is TGCGCCAGCAGCGCCGGGACAGATGGAAACACCATATATTTT. It encodes CASSAGTDGNTIYF.

The genes are TRBV7-2 and TRBJ1-3; D unresolved. The germline V gene encodes CDR1 SGHTA and CDR2 FQGNSA. The CDR3 is made up of 14 amino acids. The germline V and J ends were trimmed by 1 base and 3 bases, with 7 bases remaining between them. CDR3 sequence reads: CASSLGNSGNTIYF. CDR3 in DNA: TGTGCCAGCAGCTTAGGGAACAGTGGAAACACCATATATTTT.

V and J are TRBV15 and TRBJ1-2, with D perhaps matching TRBD1 (5 bases). This CDR3 has 13 amino acids. Germline CDR1 is LNHNV and CDR2 is YYDKDF (reference sequence). Trimming cost V 5 bases and J 2 bases, with 9 bases left between them. The CDR3 nucleotides are TGTGCCACCAGCCCGGACAAGAACTATGGCTACACCTTC. This encodes CATSPDKNYGYTF.

The CDR3 region has the DNA TGTGCCATCAGTCCCCAACTTTACAATGAGCAGTTCTTC. Translation gives CAISPQLYNEQFF. J is TRBJ2-1 and V is TRBV10-3; D not resolved. CDR1 and CDR2 (germline): ENHRY, SYGVKD. This CDR3 spans 13 amino acids. V was pared by 5 bases and J by 4 bases, with 9 bases between.

This chain links TRBV5-4 with TRBJ2-3; 8 nucleotides align to TRBD1. Germline V CDR1 and CDR2: SGHNT, YYREEE (reference sequence). The CDR3 totals 15 residues. With V trimmed by 4 bases and J by 6 bases, 10 bases remained unmatched. The CDR3 coding sequence is TGTGCCAGCAGCCGTGGGACAGGCTTGGGGGATACGCAGTATTTT. Translated, it gives CASSRGTGLGDTQYF. Full variable domain (remainder filled in from reference TRBV5-4 and TRBJ2-3): ETGVTQSPTHLIKTRGQQVTLRCSSQSGHNTVSWYQQALGQGPQFIFQYYREEENGRGNFPPRFSGLQFPNYSSELNVNALELDDSALYLCASSRGTGLGDTQYFGPGTRLTVL.

The chain has TRBV2 and TRBJ2-7, with D uncertain. Per germline, CDR1 SNHLY and CDR2 FYNNEI. The V gene lost 3 bases and the J gene lost 5 bases, with 11 bases spanning the gap. This CDR3 region has 13 residues. The CDR3 nucleotides read TGTGCCAGCAGTGAGTCACCCAGTAACGAGCAGTACTTC. It encodes CASSESPSNEQYF.

The genes are TRBV4-1 and TRBJ2-3, with 9 bases lining up with TRBD2. Per germline, CDR1 MGHRA and CDR2 YSYEKL. After removal of 4 bases from V and 6 bases from J, the junction contained 11 bases not matched to a gene. The CDR3 consists of 16 residues. CDR3 coding DNA: TGCGCCAGCAGCCCCCGGTCGCGGGGGGGCGAGGATACGCAGTATTTT. Translated: CASSPRSRGGEDTQYF.

This rearrangement joins TRBV25-1 to TRBJ2-7, with 7 bases that match TRBD2. J gave up 6 bases and V 5 bases, and 10 bases lay outside the gene matches. CDR1 and CDR2 (germline): MGHDK, SYGVNS. This CDR3 region has 14 residues. CDR3 DNA: TGTGCCAGCAGTCGCCCGGGGGGAGGAGGCGAGCAGTACTTC. Translated: CASSRPGGGGEQYF.

This clone was counted once. V usage is TRBV7-2 and J usage is TRBJ1-1; TRBD1 might be the D (6 bases). The CDR3 is 14 residues long. Looked up from germline, CDR1 is SGHTA and CDR2 is FQGNSA. Trimming left V 8 bases short and J 1 base short, with 14 bases between. The chain's CDR3 is CASQPGAGNTEAFF. The DNA for the CDR3 is TGTGCCAGCCAACCAGGGGCAGGGAACACTGAAGCTTTCTTT.

The V gene is TRBV6-5, the J gene TRBJ1-4; maybe TRBD1 (5 bases). Between the trimmed V and J ends, which lost 0 bases and 5 bases, there was a span of 10 bases. This CDR3 comprises 15 residues. CDR1 and CDR2 (germline): MNHEY, SVGAGI. CDR3 amino acids: CASSYSGEGNEKLFF. In DNA form, the CDR3 reads TGTGCCAGCAGTTACTCAGGGGAAGGCAATGAAAAACTGTTTTTT.

This clone was found once. This chain links TRBV10-3 with TRBJ2-3; no clear D gene. The CDR3 contains 14 residues. The germline CDR1 and CDR2 sequences are ENHRY and SYGVKD. V lost 0 bases, J lost 2 bases, and 6 bases lay in between. The CDR3 DNA follows: TGTGCCATCAGTGAGTCTGAGGACACAGATACGCAGTATTTT. It specifies CAISESEDTDTQYF.

J is TRBJ1-4 and V is TRBV5-1; TRBD1 matches 7 bases. The germline V gene encodes CDR1 SGHRS and CDR2 YFSETQ. The V segment lost 0 bases and the J segment 4 bases; nucleotides outside the gene matches: 0. The CDR3 consists of 14 residues. Here the CDR3 reads CASSLDRGNEKLFF. In DNA, the CDR3 is TGCGCCAGCAGCTTGGACAGGGGTAATGAAAAACTGTTTTTT.

The rearrangement uses TRBV7-6 and TRBJ2-7; TRBD1 aligns across 11 bases. The CDR3 covers 16 residues. Germline V CDR1 and CDR2: SGHVS, FNYEAQ. V dropped 3 bases and J dropped 5; count of bases not matched to a gene: 9. CDR3 amino acids: CASSFRRGTGGDEQYF. DNA for the CDR3: TGTGCCAGCAGCTTCCGCCGGGGGACAGGGGGTGACGAGCAGTACTTC.

The chain links TRBV6-5 to TRBJ2-7, with a weak D call TRBD2 (5 bases). V was shortened by 5 bases and J by 7 bases, with 21 bases between the two germline ends. This CDR3 has 15 amino acids. Germline lookup yields CDR1 MNHEY and CDR2 SVGAGI. In nucleotides, the CDR3 is TGTGCCAGCAGTCCCTCCCGCCCCACCGGCGGGGAGCAGTACTTC. Translating it yields CASSPSRPTGGEQYF.

The chain combines TRBV7-9 with TRBJ1-3, with TRBD1 identical over 12 bases. Trimming removed 4 bases from V and 0 bases from J; junction bases left unmatched: 4. CDR3 length: 17 residues. The V gene's germline CDR1 is SEHNR and CDR2 FQNEAQ (reference sequence). CDR3 bases: TGTGCCAGCAGCTCGGGGACAGGGGGCCTCTCTGGAAACACCATATATTTT. It codes for CASSSGTGGLSGNTIYF.